The 18 T cell receptor beta chains below were found in one sample sequenced in a study of T cell repertoires in aging, cancer and after chemotherapy. Multiplex touch-down PCR with TRB-A/B primers amplified rearranged V-D-J TRB sequences. TCRdb itself ran the multiplex PCR reads through MiXCR, one entry per CDR3 protein. This sample has approximately 1,500 distinct CDR3 sequences, with approximately 22% found just once. TCR beta rearrangements were amplified from peripheral blood genomic DNA. Source material: blood. These receptors were obtained from a human donor in good health.

The gene calls are TRBV10-1 and TRBJ1-2; D is unclear. V gave up 4 bases and J gave up 3 bases, with 15 bases separating them. The CDR3 contains 15 residues. CDR1 is WNHNN, CDR2 SYGVQD, per germline (reference sequence). This chain's CDR3 is CASSVRRAADYGYTF. CDR3 DNA: TGCGCCAGCAGTGTCAGAAGGGCTGCGGACTATGGCTACACCTTC.

This clonotype is large (0.1 to 1%) in the sample. This rearrangement joins TRBV29-1 to TRBJ2-2; TRBD2 is a possible D gene (5 bases). The length of the CDR3 is 15 residues. CDR1 SQVTM and CDR2 ANQGSEA come from the germline V gene. Trimming took 4 bases from V and 2 from J, leaving 14 bases between them. This CDR3 reads CSVVSAYSNTGELFF. Here the CDR3 DNA reads TGCAGCGTTGTTAGCGCGTACTCAAACACCGGGGAGCTGTTTTTT.

Sample share makes this clonotype large. The J gene is TRBJ2-2, the V gene TRBV6-1; TRBD2 aligns across 12 bases. V lost 4 bases to trimming and J lost 4 bases; unmatched junction nucleotides: 4. Looked up from germline, CDR1 is MNHNS and CDR2 is SASEGT. The CDR3 is 16 amino acids. The CDR3 loop is CASSGLAGDFTGELFF. CDR3 nucleotide sequence: TGTGCCAGCAGTGGACTAGCGGGGGATTTCACCGGGGAGCTGTTTTTT.

This clonotype ranks as large (0.1 to 1%). The J gene is TRBJ2-3, the V gene TRBV11-3, with a tentative D call TRBD2 (6 bases). The germline V gene has CDR1 SGHNT and CDR2 YENEEA. CDR3 length: 16 amino acids. The V end lost 4 bases, the J end lost 4 bases, and 18 bases lay between the germline ends. The CDR3 loop is CASSSGTPRGADTQYF. The DNA for the CDR3 is TGTGCCAGCAGCTCCGGGACTCCTAGAGGAGCAGATACGCAGTATTTT.

Sample share makes this clonotype large. This chain joins TRBV12-3 or TRBV12-4 and TRBJ2-2, with a tentative D call TRBD1 (6 bases). V lost 6 bases and J 6 bases, leaving 14 bases between the germline ends. The CDR3 extends over 14 amino acids. DNA for the CDR3: TGTGCCAGCAGCCCAGGGGCCGCGTCCGGGGAGCTGTTTTTT. Protein product: CASSPGAASGELFF.

This clonotype ranks as large. The chain employs TRBV18 and TRBJ2-5; D is unclear. This CDR3 is 12 amino acids long. CDR1 and CDR2 from the germline V gene are KGHSH and LQKENI. Trimming pared 0 bases from V and 5 bases from J, leaving 4 bases between. The CDR3 DNA follows: TGTGCCAGCTCACCACCGACCGAGACCCAGTACTTC. Residues: CASSPPTETQYF. The whole variable domain, filled in from reference TRBV18 and TRBJ2-5, reads NAGVMQNPRHLVRRRGQEARLRCSPMKGHSHVYWYRQLPEEGLKFMVYLQKENIIDESGMPKERFSAEFPKEGPSILRIQQVVRGDSAAYFCASSPPTETQYFGPGTRLLVL.

The rearrangement uses TRBV4-2 and TRBJ2-7; possibly TRBD2 for D (5 bases). V was clipped by 2 bases and J by 4 bases, with 9 bases between them. CDR1 and CDR2 from the germline V gene are LGHNA and YNFKEQ. CDR3 length: 13 amino acids. CDR3 protein: CASSQNRGYEQYF. CDR3 DNA: TGTGCCAGCAGCCAAAATCGGGGATACGAGCAGTACTTC.

For the CDR3, the DNA is TGTGCCAGCAGCTACGGGACTTATGGCTACACCTTC. As protein: CASSYGTYGYTF. The rearrangement links TRBV7-9 to TRBJ1-2, with TRBD1 as a possible D gene (5 bases). V was clipped by 4 bases and J by 5 bases, with 8 bases between them. The CDR3 contains 12 residues. Germline assignment: CDR1 SEHNR and CDR2 FQNEAQ (reference sequence).

This sequence joins TRBV20-1 and TRBJ1-1; D unclear. In germline, CDR1 is DFQATT, CDR2 SNEGSKA (reference sequence). Between the trimmed V and J ends, which lost 5 bases and 4 bases, there was a span of 14 bases. CDR3 size: 13 residues. CDR3 nucleotides: TGCAGTGCTGGAGGACTAAAAGTCACTGAAGCTTTCTTT. Protein: CSAGGLKVTEAFF.

This clonotype was seen only a few times. The chain has TRBV15 and TRBJ1-3; D is unclear. This CDR3 is 13 amino acids long. Between the trimmed V and J ends, which lost 5 bases and 4 bases, there was a span of 9 bases. CDR1 is LNHNV and CDR2 is YYDKDF in the germline V gene (reference sequence). The chain's CDR3 is CATSLNTGNTIYF. CDR3 nucleotide sequence: TGTGCCACCAGCCTAAACACCGGAAACACCATATATTTT. The variable domain in full, with the rest retrieved from reference TRBV15 and TRBJ1-3, is DAMVIQNPRYQVTQFGKPVTLSCSQTLNHNVMYWYQQKSSQAPKLLFHYYDKDFNNEADTPDNFQSRRPNTSFCFLDIRSPGLGDTAMYLCATSLNTGNTIYFGEGSWLTVV.

Regarding this clonotype: Since a much larger clone is just one base distant, this may be a read error. This sequence joins TRBV21-1 and TRBJ2-7. TRBV21-1 is listed as a pseudogene. This CDR3 contains 13 residues. The CDR3 reads CDSSYASLGEQYV. The DNA of the CDR3 is TGTGACAGCAGTTACGCGTCCTTAGGTGAGCAGTACGTC.

V and J are TRBV6-2 or TRBV6-3 and TRBJ2-7; D may be TRBD2 (6 bases). Trimming shortened V by 2 bases and J by 2 bases, and 16 bases separated the two germline ends. The germline gives CDR1 MNHEY, CDR2 SVGEGT. The CDR3 extends over 16 amino acids. The CDR3 DNA is TGTGCCAGCAGTTACCTACCCTGGAGGGGCCCCTACGAGCAGTACTTC. As protein: CASSYLPWRGPYEQYF.

The rearrangement uses TRBV11-2 and TRBJ2-1; the D is unclear. V was pared by 1 base and J by 5 bases, with 9 bases between. This CDR3 is 14 amino acids long. The germline V gene has CDR1 SGHAT and CDR2 FQNNGV. The DNA of the CDR3 is TGTGCCAGCAGCTTAGCGTACCAAGACAATGAGCAGTTCTTC. This sequence encodes CASSLAYQDNEQFF.

This CDR3 is CASTTPSLANSYNEQFF. The CDR3 DNA sequence: TGCGCCAGCACCACCCCAAGCCTAGCGAACTCCTACAATGAGCAGTTCTTC. This chain uses TRBV5-1 with TRBJ2-1, with TRBD2 as a possible D gene (6 bases). The CDR3 is 17 residues long. Trimming took 6 bases from V and 0 from J, leaving 19 bases between them. Germline V gene sequence: CDR1 SGHRS, CDR2 YFSETQ.

This clonotype qualifies as large. The gene calls are TRBV6-1 and TRBJ2-1; no reliable D call. CDR1 MNHNS and CDR2 SASEGT come from the germline V gene. V dropped 7 bases and J dropped 0 bases, with 10 bases sitting between them. The CDR3 spans 14 residues. For the CDR3, the DNA is TGTGCCAGCAAGGGAACACTCTCCTACAATGAGCAGTTCTTC. Translating it yields CASKGTLSYNEQFF.

The sample holds a few counts of this clonotype. The rearrangement joins TRBV5-1 to TRBJ2-3; D is perhaps TRBD2 (5 bases). The CDR3 spans 15 residues. Trimming removed 2 bases from V and 0 bases from J, with 10 bases in between. Germline V gene sequence: CDR1 SGHRS, CDR2 YFSETQ. The CDR3: CASSFTGVSTDTQYF. Here the CDR3 DNA reads TGCGCCAGCAGCTTCACCGGGGTTAGCACAGATACGCAGTATTTT.

Sample share makes this clonotype large. The chain employs TRBV12-3 or TRBV12-4 and TRBJ2-7; 10 nucleotides line up with TRBD2. V gave up 3 bases and J gave up 6 bases; unmatched junction bases: 2. This CDR3 region has 13 residues. This CDR3 reads CASSLRTSGEQYF. In DNA form, the CDR3 reads TGTGCCAGCAGTTTGAGGACTAGCGGCGAGCAGTACTTC.

This clonotype is classed as medium-sized. The chain uses TRBV6-2 or TRBV6-3 and TRBJ1-2; the match to TRBD1 covers 9 bases. CDR1 is MNHEY, CDR2 SVGEGT, per germline. V shed 8 bases and J 5 bases; nucleotides not matched to a gene: 9. There are 14 residues in the CDR3. Written as DNA, the CDR3 is TGTGCCAGCTTTACTCCGGGACAGGGATATGGCTACACCTTC. It encodes CASFTPGQGYGYTF.